These 3 T cell receptor beta chains originate from one sample sequenced in a study of blood T cell repertoires in COVID-19. Generated by immunoSEQ multiplex PCR, the TCRdb table keeps only in-frame clones and is missing some. This table holds roughly 200,000 clones, over 80% found once. The sequenced sample was PBMCs or T cells enriched from blood (not recorded which). Receptors were obtained from a man aged 18 to 29 with acute COVID-19.

V is TRBV27 and J is TRBJ2-7, with 9 bases lining up with TRBD2. V trimming: 0 bases; J trimming: 2 bases; junction bases outside the gene matches: 5. The germline CDR1 and CDR2 sequences are MNHEY and SMNVEV (reference sequence). CDR3 length: 16 residues. The CDR3, as DNA: TGTGCCAGCAGTTTATCCGGGACTAGCCCAACCTACGAGCAGTACTTC. This codes for CASSLSGTSPTYEQYF.

The chain has TRBV5-1 and TRBJ2-7, with 9 positions matching TRBD2. The V gene end was trimmed by 0 bases and the J gene end by 5 bases; junction bases not matched to a gene: 3. This CDR3 has 14 amino acids. Germline V gives CDR1 SGHRS, CDR2 YFSETQ. CDR3 amino acids: CASSLGLAEDEQYF. DNA of the CDR3: TGCGCCAGCAGCTTGGGACTAGCGGAGGACGAGCAGTACTTC.

V is TRBV4-1 and J is TRBJ1-1, with D possibly being TRBD1 (6 bases). CDR3 length: 15 amino acids. The germline gives CDR1 MGHRA, CDR2 YSYEKL. The V end lost 0 bases, the J end lost 1 base, and 9 bases lay between the germline ends. The CDR3 DNA follows: TGCGCCAGCAGCCAAGATGGCAGGGGGAACACTGAAGCTTTCTTT. As protein: CASSQDGRGNTEAFF.